These 27 T cell receptor beta chains came from one sample sequenced in a study of blood T cells in healthy people across ages. Primed by a sample-barcoded 5' primer and a J-beta primer mix, a second PCR proceeded for about 6 to 11 cycles. From the 5' RACE reads, TCRdb called clonotypes with MiXCR, one entry per CDR3 protein. Of about 780,000 distinct CDR3 sequences in the sample, about a quarter are singletons; the top ten hold 2.5% to 3.5%. The same specimen was also included in a second study, on T cells of mothers and their children.

Sequencing was done on a sample of blood. These TCRs come from a boy between 10 and 17 years old in good health.

There are a few counts of this clonotype. V is TRBV20-1 and J is TRBJ2-5; 11 bases map to TRBD2. Germline V gene data show CDR1 as DFQATT and CDR2 as SNEGSKA (reference sequence). This CDR3 is built from 15 residues. V lost 3 bases to trimming and J lost 4 bases; unmatched junction nucleotides: 7. The CDR3 coding sequence is TGCAGTGCTAGGTTTAGCGGGGGGGCTGGAGAGACCCAGTACTTC. It encodes CSARFSGGAGETQYF.

This clonotype turned up a few times. The V and J genes are TRBV20-1 and TRBJ1-5; D unclear. The CDR3 length is 14 residues. Germline V gene data show CDR1 as DFQATT and CDR2 as SNEGSKA (reference sequence). V was trimmed by 0 bases and J by 5 bases, leaving 11 bases between them. CDR3 sequence: CSARDLRRDQPQHF. The DNA for the CDR3 is TGCAGTGCTAGAGATCTAAGGAGGGATCAGCCCCAGCATTTT.

The chain combines TRBV3-1 with TRBJ2-5, with D maybe TRBD1 (6 bases). The J call may be wrong; the DNA end is better matched by TRBJ2-7. The CDR3 is 15 residues long. The germline V gene has CDR1 LGHDT and CDR2 YNNKEL (reference sequence). The CDR3 region has the DNA TGTGCCAGCAGCCAAGCCGACAGGTTCGCCTACGAGCAGTACTTC. As protein: CASSQADRFAYEQYF.

This clonotype was detected a few times. J is TRBJ2-1 and V is TRBV12-3 or TRBV12-4; 8 nucleotides align to TRBD2. This CDR3 is 15 amino acids long. J gave up 8 bases and V 3 bases, and 9 bases lay outside the gene matches. CDR3 sequence reads: CASSFERGGFDEQFF. The CDR3 coding sequence is TGTGCCAGCAGTTTCGAACGGGGGGGCTTCGATGAGCAGTTCTTC.

This clonotype came up a few times. The junction departs from the called germline gene at one end, perhaps through a read error. The V call is TRBV6-6, the J call TRBJ1-5; D possibly corresponds to TRBD1 (6 bases). The CDR3 covers 13 residues. The germline gives CDR1 MNHNY, CDR2 SVGAGI (reference sequence). This CDR3 is CASIYRANQPQHF. Written as DNA, the CDR3 is TGTGCCAGCATTTACAGGGCGAATCAGCCCCAGCATTTT.

J is TRBJ2-1 and V is TRBV2; unclear D gene. CDR3 length: 11 residues. CDR1 is SNHLY and CDR2 is FYNNEI in the germline V gene. The V and J ends lost 4 bases and 15 bases respectively, with 13 bases between them. In DNA, the CDR3 is TGTGCCAGCAGTGCCGATGCGGCGCGGTTCTTC. This gives the protein CASSADAARFF.

This clonotype was detected a few times. As DNA, the CDR3 is TGCGCCAGCAGCTGGGGGAAGCCGATGGGGCCCACCGGGGAGCTGTTTTTT. It encodes CASSWGKPMGPTGELFF. V gene TRBV5-1 combines with J gene TRBJ2-2, with D perhaps TRBD1 or TRBD2 (5 bases each). Trimming shortened V by 3 bases and J by 4 bases, and 19 bases separated the two germline ends. The germline CDR1 and CDR2 sequences are SGHRS and YFSETQ. This CDR3 has 17 residues.

This clonotype was observed a handful of times. The chain is built from TRBV7-3 and TRBJ1-1, with 12 positions matching TRBD1. Germline V lookup: CDR1 SGHTA, CDR2 FQGTGA. There are 13 residues in the CDR3. The ends lost 5 bases at V and 11 bases at J; junction bases unmatched: 6. CDR3 in amino acids: CASSAAGQGAAFF. The CDR3 coding sequence is TGTGCCAGCAGCGCCGCGGGACAGGGGGCGGCTTTCTTT.

V usage is TRBV5-1 and J usage is TRBJ2-2, with 8 bases aligning to TRBD2. After removal of 0 bases from V and 4 bases from J, the junction contained 8 bases not matched to a gene. CDR3 length equals 17 residues. Germline assignment: CDR1 SGHRS and CDR2 YFSETQ. Written as DNA, the CDR3 is TGCGCCAGCAGCTTGGCCGGGGGGGGCCCCAGCACCGGGGAGCTGTTTTTT. This sequence encodes CASSLAGGGPSTGELFF.

This clonotype was picked up a small number of times. This chain joins TRBV15 and TRBJ2-4; 8 positions match TRBD1. Germline V CDR1 and CDR2: LNHNV, YYDKDF (reference sequence). After removal of 1 base from V and 5 bases from J, the junction contained 7 bases not matched to a gene. This CDR3 comprises 16 residues. The CDR3 protein is CATSRVVRGPENIQYF. The CDR3 coding sequence is TGTGCCACCAGCAGAGTTGTCAGGGGGCCCGAAAACATTCAGTACTTC. The whole variable domain, filled in from reference TRBV15 and TRBJ2-4, reads DAMVIQNPRYQVTQFGKPVTLSCSQTLNHNVMYWYQQKSSQAPKLLFHYYDKDFNNEADTPDNFQSRRPNTSFCFLDIRSPGLGDTAMYLCATSRVVRGPENIQYFGAGTRLSVL.

The sample holds a few counts of this clonotype. The rearrangement links TRBV28 to TRBJ2-4; possible D gene TRBD1, 6 bases. Between the trimmed V and J ends, which lost 10 bases and 2 bases, there was a span of 24 bases. CDR3 length: 17 residues. Germline assignment: CDR1 MDHEN and CDR2 SYDVKM. The CDR3 here is CATWTVLGGLSKNIQYF. For the CDR3, the DNA is TGTGCCACCTGGACAGTCTTGGGTGGTCTGTCCAAAAACATTCAGTACTTC.

A remark on this clonotype: The CDR3 does not close with the conserved phenylalanine or tryptophan, likely indicating a read error. This chain uses TRBV2 with TRBJ2-5; D might be TRBD1 (6 bases). The V end lost 4 bases, the J end lost 4 bases, and 10 bases lay between the germline ends. Germline V gene data show CDR1 as SNHLY and CDR2 as FYNNEI. This CDR3 spans 13 amino acids. As DNA, the CDR3 is TGTGCCAGCAGTGGGCAGGGGCGAGAGACCCAGTACTTG. Translation gives CASSGQGRETQYL.

The genes are TRBV6-5 and TRBJ2-7; 10 bases are shared with TRBD2. The J segment lost 2 bases and the V segment lost 7 bases, leaving 5 bases of the junction unmatched. The CDR3 runs to 14 residues. Looked up from germline, CDR1 is MNHEY and CDR2 is SVGAGI. CDR3 sequence (DNA): TGTGCCAGCACCGGTAGCGGGGGGACCTACGAGCAGTACTTC. Its protein is CASTGSGGTYEQYF.

This chain links TRBV6-5 with TRBJ1-4; D remains unclear. This CDR3 is 12 amino acids long. Deletions cut 9 bases from V and 8 bases from J, with 13 bases between. Germline CDR1 is MNHEY and CDR2 is SVGAGI. The CDR3 is CASRRAEEKLFF. DNA of the CDR3: TGTGCCAGTCGACGGGCAGAGGAAAAACTGTTTTTT.

This chain's CDR3 is CASSYSSGVGGYTF. CDR3 nucleotide sequence: TGTGCCAGCAGTTACTCGTCAGGGGTCGGTGGCTACACCTTC. The chain links TRBV6-5 to TRBJ1-2; possible D gene TRBD1, 6 bases. Trimming took off 0 bases at V and 7 bases at J, with 12 bases between the two ends. The CDR3 has 14 amino acids. Germline assignment: CDR1 MNHEY and CDR2 SVGAGI.

Concerning this clonotype: Relative to the germline gene, one junction end is altered; a read error may explain this. V usage is TRBV11-2 and J usage is TRBJ1-2; TRBD1 is a possible D gene (5 bases). The CDR3 totals 13 residues. Germline lookup yields CDR1 SGHAT and CDR2 FQNNGV. The CDR3: CASSEWGNYGYTF. The CDR3 bases are TGTGCCAGCAGCGAGTGGGGGAACTACGGCTACACCTTC.

The rearrangement uses TRBV5-1 and TRBJ2-3, with TRBD1 matching 8 bases. The CDR3 is 14 amino acids. The junction had 5 bases not matched to a gene; V was cut back by 7 bases and J by 1 base. The germline CDR1 and CDR2 sequences are SGHRS and YFSETQ. Here the CDR3 reads CASGTGGGTDTQYF. The CDR3 nucleotides read TGCGCCAGCGGGACAGGCGGCGGCACAGATACGCAGTATTTT. The whole variable domain, remainder taken from reference TRBV5-1 and TRBJ2-3, is KAGVTQTPRYLIKTRGQQVTLSCSPISGHRSVSWYQQTPGQGLQFLFEYFSETQRNKGNFPGRFSGRQFSNSRSEMNVSTLELGDSALYLCASGTGGGTDTQYFGPGTRLTVL.

V usage is TRBV9 and J usage is TRBJ2-1, with 16 positions matching TRBD2. Trimming cost V 3 bases and J 0 bases; bases outside gene matches: 3. This CDR3 comprises 18 residues. Germline values: CDR1 SGDLS, CDR2 YYNGEE. CDR3 in amino acids: CASSAGLAGGPSYNEQFF. CDR3 in DNA: TGTGCCAGCAGCGCGGGACTAGCGGGGGGGCCCTCCTACAATGAGCAGTTCTTC.

The rearrangement joins TRBV5-1 to TRBJ2-5, with 9 bases matching TRBD1. CDR1 is SGHRS and CDR2 is YFSETQ in the germline V gene. Trimming at V came to 4 bases and at J to 3 bases, leaving 4 bases not matched to a gene. CDR3 size: 14 residues. The CDR3 DNA is TGCGCCAGCAGCCAGACAGGGGGAAAAGAGACCCAGTACTTC. This gives the protein CASSQTGGKETQYF.

This chain joins TRBV5-6 and TRBJ2-1; tentative D call: TRBD2 (6 bases). The end of the DNA fits TRBJ2-7 better, so the J call may be wrong. The CDR3 has 14 residues. Germline V gene lookup returns CDR1 SGHDT and CDR2 YYEEEE. CDR3 region: CASSFDGSVDEQYF. For the CDR3, the DNA is TGTGCCAGCAGCTTCGACGGGAGCGTCGACGAGCAGTACTTC.

The V gene is TRBV29-1, the J gene TRBJ2-4; no clear D gene. This CDR3 comprises 13 residues. The germline gives CDR1 SQVTM, CDR2 ANQGSEA. Between the trimmed V and J ends, which lost 4 bases and 2 bases, there was a span of 9 bases. In nucleotides, the CDR3 is TGCAGCGTTGGTTCACAGCCCAAAAACATTCAGTACTTC. Protein product: CSVGSQPKNIQYF.

In the case of this clonotype: One junction end disagrees with the germline gene, perhaps due to a read error. The chain recombines TRBV10-3 with TRBJ2-2; TRBD1 agrees at 7 bases. The CDR3 runs to 11 residues. Looked up from germline, CDR1 is ENHRY and CDR2 is SYGVKD. The CDR3 sequence: CATRQGGELFF. The CDR3 DNA is TGCGCCACCAGACAGGGCGGGGAGCTGTTTTTT.

This clonotype turned up a few times. The chain has TRBV7-3 and TRBJ2-1; D remains unclear. CDR3 size: 16 residues. Germline values: CDR1 SGHTA, CDR2 FQGTGA. V was clipped by 0 bases and J by 0 bases, with 9 bases between them. CDR3 DNA: TGTGCCAGCAGCTTAACGGCAGGCAGCTCCTACAATGAGCAGTTCTTC. Translated, it gives CASSLTAGSSYNEQFF.

The chain combines TRBV29-1 with TRBJ1-2; possibly TRBD1 for D (6 bases). The germline gives CDR1 SQVTM, CDR2 ANQGSEA. Trimming pared 7 bases from V and 4 bases from J, leaving 22 bases between. The CDR3 loop spans 15 amino acids. CDR3 DNA: TGCAGCGCAGAAGTCGAGGGCAGGGGCGGCTATGGCTACACCTTC. Amino acids: CSAEVEGRGGYGYTF.

The chain uses TRBV10-1 and TRBJ2-1, with 7 bases aligning to TRBD2. The DNA end lines up better with TRBJ2-5; the J call may be wrong. Germline-derived CDR1 and CDR2 are WNHNN and SYGVQD (reference sequence). There are 14 residues in the CDR3. Here the CDR3 DNA reads TGCGCCAGCAGTGCTGTAGGGAGGGAAGAGACCCAGTACTTC. Protein sequence: CASSAVGREETQYF.

V gene TRBV5-1 combines with J gene TRBJ2-4, with D possibly matching TRBD2 (6 bases). The CDR3 has 15 amino acids. Trimming took 0 bases from V and 2 from J, leaving 9 bases between them. Germline-derived CDR1 and CDR2 are SGHRS and YFSETQ. In DNA form, the CDR3 reads TGCGCCAGCAGCTTGGGGAGCGGGCCCAAAAACATTCAGTACTTC. This sequence encodes CASSLGSGPKNIQYF. Using reference TRBV5-1 and TRBJ2-4 for the parts outside the CDR3, the full variable domain is KAGVTQTPRYLIKTRGQQVTLSCSPISGHRSVSWYQQTPGQGLQFLFEYFSETQRNKGNFPGRFSGRQFSNSRSEMNVSTLELGDSALYLCASSLGSGPKNIQYFGAGTRLSVL.

The rearrangement links TRBV7-6 to TRBJ2-3; D may be TRBD1 (5 bases). TRBJ1-5 matches the DNA end more closely, so the J call is doubtful. In germline, CDR1 is SGHVS, CDR2 FNYEAQ. This CDR3 comprises 16 residues. The CDR3 coding sequence is TGTGCCAGCAGCTTAGCCGCCGGGGCATCCACAGATACGCAGCATTTT. It translates to CASSLAAGASTDTQHF.